The clone carrying this T cell receptor (beta chain) has a handful of counts. Uncontrolled infection, other autoimmune disease, pregnancy or lactation barred patients from enrollment. The data derive from a study of T cells in Graves' hyperthyroidism and ophthalmopathy. Study-wide background: The authors collected peripheral blood at initial diagnosis, before any treatment.

RNA transcripts gave rise to amplified TCR beta CDR3 regions. First-round RT-PCR targeting the TCR CDR3 was performed with the HTBI primer set. TCRdb passed the multiplex PCR reads through MiXCR, listing each CDR3 protein once. The table shows about 560,000 distinct CDR3 sequences, with approximately 15% occurring only once. The sample consisted of blood. The sequence was obtained from a woman younger than 35 with Graves' hyperthyroidism.

CDR3 DNA sequence: TGCAGCGTTGCGAGGGGGAACGATGGCTACACCTTC. This codes for CSVARGNDGYTF. The chain employs TRBV29-1 and TRBJ1-2, with D possibly TRBD1 on 6 matching bases. CDR3 size: 12 residues. The V gene's germline CDR1 is SQVTM and CDR2 ANQGSEA. The V end was cut by 4 bases, the J end by 6 bases, with 12 bases between.